This note documents a single T cell receptor beta chain sequence. The target antigen is unknown. The record originates from a study of T-cell memory formation after mild COVID-19. Points from the study as a whole: CD4+ clones that contracted lay mainly in CM and EM; CD8+ ones lay in EMRA.

TCRdb passed the 5' RACE reads through MiXCR, listing each CDR3 protein once. The sample carries approximately 390,000 distinct CDR3 sequences, 15% to 20% recorded once. V was pared by 5 bases and J by 5 bases, with 17 bases of the junction left unmatched. Looked up from germline, CDR1 is MDHEN and CDR2 is SYDVKM. This CDR3 is 17 amino acids long. The source is a man aged 18 to 35 who had mild COVID-19 (a few samples of this study predate the infection). Cell type and time point are not known. V and J are TRBV28 and TRBJ2-5; TRBD1 agrees at 7 bases. What was sequenced was PBMCs or a T cell subset sorted from them (not recorded which). CDR3 loop: CASSQMQGGLHVETQYF. CDR3 DNA: TGTGCCAGCAGTCAAATGCAAGGGGGCTTGCACGTCGAGACCCAGTACTTC. Drawing the rest from reference TRBV28 and TRBJ2-5, the complete variable domain is DVKVTQSSRYLVKRTGEKVFLECVQDMDHENMFWYRQDPGLGLRLIYFSYDVKMKEKGDIPEGYSVSREKKERFSLILESASTNQTSMYLCASSQMQGGLHVETQYFGPGTRLLVL.